This T cell receptor (beta chain) was recorded in a study of OX40 agonist ivuxolimab in advanced cancers. V lost 1 base and J lost 3, with 9 bases in between. Germline V gene lookup returns CDR1 SEHNR and CDR2 FQNEAQ (reference sequence). The CDR3 contains 14 residues. Measured with immunoSEQ multiplex PCR; TCRdb has only the in-frame clones, and not every one. The data contain about 59,000 clones, approximately 80% of them seen just once; the ten biggest clones take up around 2%. This sample comprised CD4+ or CD8+ T cells sorted from blood, obtained in a trial of the OX40 agonist ivuxolimab. The chain recombines TRBV7-9 with TRBJ1-1; D is unresolved. The sequence was collected from an adult with an advanced solid tumor such as melanoma, head and neck, liver or kidney cancer. In DNA form, the CDR3 reads TGTGCCAGCAGCTTAGTTAGGTCGGACACTGAAGCTTTCTTT. It codes for CASSLVRSDTEAFF.